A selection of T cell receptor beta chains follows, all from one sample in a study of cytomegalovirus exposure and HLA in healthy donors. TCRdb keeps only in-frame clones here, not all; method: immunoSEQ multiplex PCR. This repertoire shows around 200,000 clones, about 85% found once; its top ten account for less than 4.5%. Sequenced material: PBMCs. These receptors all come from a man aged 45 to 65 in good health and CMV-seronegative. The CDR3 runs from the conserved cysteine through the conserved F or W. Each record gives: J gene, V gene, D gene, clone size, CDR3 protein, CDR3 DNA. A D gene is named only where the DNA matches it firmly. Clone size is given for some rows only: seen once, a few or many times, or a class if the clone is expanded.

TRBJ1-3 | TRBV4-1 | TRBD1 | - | CASSPTGTKGNTIYF | TGCGCCAGCAGCCCGACAGGGACGAAAGGAAACACCATATATTTT
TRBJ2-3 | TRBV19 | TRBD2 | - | CASTLAGGTDTQYF | TGTGCCAGTACTCTAGCGGGGGGCACAGATACGCAGTATTTT
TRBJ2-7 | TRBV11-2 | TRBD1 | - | CASSRSTGHAEQYF | TGTGCCAGCAGCCGTTCGACAGGGCACGCGGAGCAGTACTTC
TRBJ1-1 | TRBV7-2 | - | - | CASSWGDMNTEAFF | TGTGCCAGCAGCTGGGGAGATATGAACACTGAAGCTTTCTTT
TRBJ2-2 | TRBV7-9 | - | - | CASRRQNTGELFF | TGTGCCAGCAGACGACAGAACACCGGGGAGCTGTTTTTT
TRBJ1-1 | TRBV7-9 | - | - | CASSLGAPFTEAFF | TGTGCCAGCAGCTTAGGGGCACCTTTCACTGAAGCTTTCTTT
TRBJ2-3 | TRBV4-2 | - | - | CASSPGLSGDTQYF | TGTGCCAGCAGCCCCGGCTTATCAGGGGATACGCAGTATTTT
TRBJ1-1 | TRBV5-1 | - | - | CASSFFIGETNTEAFF | TGCGCCAGCAGCTTCTTCATCGGGGAAACGAACACTGAAGCTTTCTTT
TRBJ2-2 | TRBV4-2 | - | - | CASTDVVTRYTGELFF | TGTGCCAGCACCGATGTCGTGACTAGATATACCGGGGAGCTGTTTTTT
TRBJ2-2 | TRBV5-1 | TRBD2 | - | CASSQSGRVDTGELFF | TGCGCCAGCAGCCAGAGTGGGAGGGTAGACACCGGGGAGCTGTTTTTT
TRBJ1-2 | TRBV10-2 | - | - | CASSAQVNYGYTF | TGCGCCAGCAGTGCACAGGTGAACTATGGCTACACCTTC
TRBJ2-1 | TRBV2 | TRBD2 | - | CASSVARGTSELNEQFF | TGTGCCAGCAGTGTTGCGAGGGGGACTAGCGAGTTAAATGAGCAGTTCTTC
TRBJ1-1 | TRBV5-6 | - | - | CASSHAGGTEAFF | TGTGCCAGCAGCCACGCGGGGGGGACTGAAGCTTTCTTT
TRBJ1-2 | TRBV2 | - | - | CASRRDASYGYTF | TGTGCCAGCAGGCGGGACGCCAGCTATGGCTACACCTTC
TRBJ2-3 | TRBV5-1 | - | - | CASSLGRSDTQYF | TGCGCCAGCAGCCTCGGTCGGTCTGATACGCAGTATTTT
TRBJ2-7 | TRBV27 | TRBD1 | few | CASSLFWTGDYEQYF | TGTGCCAGCAGTTTATTTTGGACAGGGGACTACGAGCAGTACTTC
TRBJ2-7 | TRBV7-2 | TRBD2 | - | CASSPERGTSYEQYF | TGTGCCAGCAGCCCAGAGCGGGGGACGTCCTACGAGCAGTACTTC
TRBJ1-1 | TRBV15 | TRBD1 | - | CATSADRGDTEAFF | TGTGCCACCAGCGCGGACAGGGGGGATACTGAAGCTTTCTTT
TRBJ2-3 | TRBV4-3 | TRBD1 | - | CASSQHLKQGVGTDTQYF | TGCGCCAGCAGCCAACACCTTAAACAGGGGGTGGGCACAGATACGCAGTATTTT
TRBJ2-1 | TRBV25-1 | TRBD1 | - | CASTTTGTGGEQFF | TGTGCCAGCACCACCACCGGGACAGGTGGCGAGCAGTTCTTC
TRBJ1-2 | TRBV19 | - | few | CASSPRGQDYGYTF | TGTGCCAGTAGTCCGCGAGGGCAGGACTATGGCTACACCTTC
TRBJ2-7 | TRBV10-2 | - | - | CASSEPWREQYF | TGCGCCAGCAGTGAGCCCTGGAGGGAGCAGTACTTC
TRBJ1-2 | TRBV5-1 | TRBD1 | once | CASSYGTDVNYGYTF | TGCGCCAGCAGCTACGGGACAGATGTTAACTATGGCTACACCTTC
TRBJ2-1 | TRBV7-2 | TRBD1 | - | CASSFWTGEHEQFF | TGTGCCAGCAGCTTTTGGACAGGGGAGCATGAGCAGTTCTTC
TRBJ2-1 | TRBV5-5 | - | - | CASSQEWGREQFF | TGTGCCAGCAGTCAAGAGTGGGGGCGTGAGCAGTTCTTC
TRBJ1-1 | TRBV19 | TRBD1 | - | CASGTGPNTEAFF | TGTGCCAGTGGGACAGGACCAAACACTGAAGCTTTCTTT
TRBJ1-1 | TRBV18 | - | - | CASFDPGAEAFF | TGTGCCAGCTTCGACCCCGGGGCTGAAGCTTTCTTT
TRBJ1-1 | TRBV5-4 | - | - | CASSLRGSDTEAFF | TGTGCCAGCAGCTTGCGGGGTTCGGACACTGAAGCTTTCTTT
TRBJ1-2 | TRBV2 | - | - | CASSEEWSSGDGYTF | TGTGCCAGCAGTGAGGAGTGGTCCTCTGGAGATGGCTACACCTTC
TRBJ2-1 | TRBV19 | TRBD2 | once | CASPTSGGPSSYNEQFF | TGTGCCAGCCCGACTAGCGGGGGCCCAAGCTCCTACAATGAGCAGTTCTTC
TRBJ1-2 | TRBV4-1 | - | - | CASSRPAEVHGYTF | TGCGCCAGCAGCCGGCCAGCGGAGGTCCATGGCTACACCTTC
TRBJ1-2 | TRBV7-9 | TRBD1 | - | CASSSPDRGSVYTF | TGTGCCAGCAGCTCGCCGGACAGGGGGTCTGTCTACACCTTC